This T cell receptor (beta chain) was identified during a study of post-analysis software for immune sequencing data. Background on the study: Secondary progressive, relapsing-remitting and progressive-relapsing multiple sclerosis were among the included disease courses. Regarding the study as a whole: Normalized Chao1 diversity was significantly reduced in patients versus controls. Patients carried roughly 5 TRBV segments more frequently than controls did, and TRBV5-6, TRBV5-1 and TRBV20-1 were among them. Same-batch preparations were strongly co-clustered by F measure.

CDR3 length: 13 residues. V gave up 5 bases and J gave up 0 bases, with 11 bases separating them. The germline CDR1 and CDR2 sequences are SQVTM and ANQGSEA. TCR beta libraries were prepared from cDNA with unique molecular identifiers. There were roughly 1 to 11 million T cells, and 400,000 to 650,000 cDNA molecules came from them. TCRdb reanalysed the PCR reads using MiXCR and keeps one entry per CDR3 protein. The table lists around 440,000 distinct CDR3 sequences, 40% to 55% of them singletons, with roughly 12% in the top ten. This clonotype came up a few times. As yet, its antigen is unknown. This sequence was found in a girl aged 5-17 years with multiple sclerosis. The sample consisted of blood. V is TRBV29-1 and J is TRBJ2-7, with D possibly being TRBD1 or TRBD2 (5 bases each). The CDR3 nucleotides read TGCAGCGTTTCGGGACCCTCCTCCTACGAGCAGTACTTC. It translates to CSVSGPSSYEQYF.